Described below is a single TCR beta chain sequence and its context. Its specificity is unknown. The repertoire was sequenced with immunoSEQ multiplex PCR; TCRdb's copy has only in-frame clones and lacks some. The sample holds about 45,000 clones, 65% to 80% seen once. Trimming removed 8 bases from V and 11 bases from J; junction bases left unmatched: 10. CDR1 and CDR2 (germline): SEHNR, FQNEAQ (reference sequence). CDR3 size: 12 residues. Following a roughly 9-day culture, CD4+ T cells were purified. Of the BNT162b2 and mRNA-1273 vaccines, participants received two doses of one or the other. Recipients of the vaccine had no prior SARS-CoV-2 infection and negative nucleocapsid antibodies. This specimen belongs to a study of vaccination effects on CD4 cells after COVID-19.

The source was CD4+ T cells from PBMCs cultured without peptide, collected after COVID-19 vaccination. The chain uses TRBV7-9 and TRBJ2-3, with 7 bases aligning to TRBD2. This clonotype originated in a human donor who received a COVID-19 vaccine. The CDR3 DNA sequence: TGTGCCAGCTCTCCCGGGGGGAGGGAGCAGTATTTT. Translating gives CASSPGGREQYF.